This TCR beta chain was sequenced during a study of OX40 agonist ivuxolimab in advanced cancers. Germline CDR1 LNHDA, CDR2 SQIVND (reference sequence). The V end lost 6 bases, the J end lost 3 bases, and 20 bases lay between the germline ends. The CDR3 is 16 amino acids. Overall study findings and caveats: Antigen targets of the expanded peripheral T cells went undetermined.

In regard to this clone: Its cognate antigen is unknown.

Sequencing was performed with immunoSEQ multiplex PCR; in TCRdb, only in-frame clones are kept and a portion is missing. The sample has just under 75,000 clones, 80% to 95% seen once. The chain uses TRBV19 and TRBJ1-1, with D unclear. The sequencing used CD4+ or CD8+ T cells sorted from blood, collected in a trial of the OX40 agonist ivuxolimab. This TCR derives from an adult with an advanced solid tumor such as melanoma, head and neck, liver or kidney cancer. CDR3 sequence reads: CASSPPSGFADTEAFF. The CDR3 DNA is TGTGCCAGTAGCCCACCCTCGGGATTCGCCGACACTGAAGCTTTCTTT.